This TCR beta chain was profiled in a study of T cell clones after liver transplantation. Looked up from germline, CDR1 is SGHTA and CDR2 is FQGTGA. The CDR3 extends over 18 amino acids. The J segment lost 4 bases and the V segment lost 4 bases, leaving 9 bases of the junction unmatched. Generated by immunoSEQ multiplex PCR, the TCRdb table keeps only in-frame clones and is missing some. The data contain nearly 45,000 clones, around 84% of them singletons. The material was CD4+ T cells from blood, obtained 24 months after liver transplant. The rearrangement links TRBV7-3 to TRBJ2-1; 14 nucleotides line up with TRBD2. The source of this sequence is a human patient who received a liver transplant. Some T cells may possibly be graft donor cells. For the CDR3, the DNA is TGTGCCAGCAGCTCGCCGACTAGCGGGAGGGCCAGTTACAATGAGCAGTTCTTC. Its translation is CASSSPTSGRASYNEQFF. Looking up the rest from reference TRBV7-3 and TRBJ2-1 gives the full variable domain: GAGVSQTPSNKVTEKGKYVELRCDPISGHTALYWYRQSLGQGPEFLIYFQGTGAADDSGLPNDRFFAVRPEGSVSTLKIQRTERGDSAVYLCASSSPTSGRASYNEQFFGPGTRLTVL.